The subject of this entry is one T cell receptor (beta chain). This clonotype was observed at least ten times. No antigen is known for it. Base quality data are lacking; no much larger clone is found one base away. The data were obtained in a study of T cells in Graves' hyperthyroidism and ophthalmopathy (dated by TCRdb to between 2018 and 2021). Some background on the complete study: Peripheral blood samples were taken at initial diagnosis, before any treatment was given. The paper describes TCR Vbeta CDR3 sequencing of about 140 peripheral blood samples, made up of about 40 ophthalmopathy patients, around 78 hyperthyroidism patients and about 17 progressor patients. Whether ophthalmopathy could be predicted prospectively was tested in an independent validation cohort made up of 18 hyperthyroidism patients plus 17 patients who later progressed to ophthalmopathy. To identify distinguishing TCR V-J signatures, a discovery cohort of 95 to 100 patients was used, comprising 43 with Graves' ophthalmopathy and approximately 58 with stable Graves' hyperthyroidism. The study also compared thyroid tissue and blood T-cell repertoires from about six Graves' hyperthyroidism patients. The 75 to 100 discovery patients were randomly split 7:3 into training and test sets. Once sampling was done, hyperthyroidism patients were given methimazole at a starting dose of 30 mg daily, whereas ophthalmopathy patients were given high-dose intravenous methylprednisolone. The study at large found these results: Most expanded thyroid clonotypes (frequency above 0.001) were also found in blood, which suggests that blood repertoires may mirror thyroid immune responses. A model built on a 13 V-J signature distinguished ophthalmopathy from stable hyperthyroidism, reaching roughly 88% sensitivity and 81.08% specificity in cross-validation and 80%/75% in testing. No statistical method was used to set the sample size in advance, and investigators knew the group allocation. In validation, the model predicted progression to ophthalmopathy a median of roughly 6.1 months before onset, with approximately 71% sensitivity and about 72% specificity.

Amplification of TCR beta CDR3 regions was carried out from RNA transcripts. For the first round of RT-PCR on the TCR CDR3, the HTBI primer set was used together with the Qiagen OneStep RT-PCR kit. A second multiplex PCR round built the libraries, followed by size selection and purification. Paired-end sequencing of the libraries was performed with 100 bp reads on an Illumina HiSeq2000. On the authors' methods: SOAPnuke was used to process the raw data, removing reads that contained adapters or uncalled bases, had a mean Phred below 15, or lacked an exact match to the constant primer or identifier. COPE v1.2.5 was used to merge the high-quality paired reads, and each unique nucleotide sequence was defined as a clonotype. MiTCR v1.1 was used to align clonotypes to the IMGT TRBV, TRBD and TRBJ reference segments. The analysis was restricted to V-J combinations with a frequency above 0.0001, which together covered just over 99% of the repertoires. A TCS score was defined as the ratio of F50 (clonal expansion) to E x V (chaos), with BLOSUM62-based TCRdist applied between CDR3 peptides within each V-J. Welch's t-statistics and random forest reduced 514 V-J features to 13, which were used in a naive Bayes classifier (R e1071). TCRdb reprocessed the public reads (quality trimming at Q25 with fastp, clone calling with MiXCR) and kept in-frame beta chains. Each entry is one CDR3 protein sequence, shown with its most common DNA and genes. The V and J calls, along with clone size, are taken from TCRdb and not from the paper's own processing. This sample comprises 300,000 to 400,000 distinct CDR3 sequences, roughly 13% of them detected only once. Around 25% of the sample is in the top ten clones.

CDR1 and CDR2 are read off the germline V gene as MNHNS and SASEGT. The V end gives up 6 bases and the J end 10 bases, leaving 6 bases in the junction not matched to a gene. The CDR3 holds 13 amino acids from the cysteine to the phenylalanine. CDR3 DNA is the only sequence kept; it has 39 bases, read in frame from the first base. Graves' hyperthyroidism was defined as stable when no progression to ophthalmopathy occurred over 18 months of follow-up. Hyperthyroidism patients were aged 18 to 65 years and newly diagnosed, with disease duration of less than 2 months. Patients with uncontrolled infections, other autoimmune diseases, pregnancy or lactation were excluded. Diagnoses were based on clinical symptoms, serum thyroxine and TRAb, thyroid ultrasound and orbital computed tomography. Ficoll-Paque density gradient centrifugation was used to isolate PBMCs from around 10 ml of fresh peripheral blood. Total RNA was extracted with Trizol reagent, and quality was checked on an Agilent 2100 Bioanalyzer.

The origin of this receptor is a young woman with Graves' hyperthyroidism. The sample taken for sequencing was blood. The V and J genes are TRBV6-1 and TRBJ2-1, with 10 central nucleotides matching TRBD1. CDR3 sequence: CASSRQGAREQFF. The nucleotides read TGTGCCAGCAGCCGACAGGGGGCGAGGGAGCAGTTCTTC.